The clone carrying this T cell receptor beta chain was found once. The target antigen is unknown. A history of autoimmune disease or systemic immunosuppression excluded patients. This sample stems from a study of OX40 agonist ivuxolimab in advanced cancers. Overall study: Each patient was given ivuxolimab into a vein every 2 weeks, at 0.01 to 10 mg/kg. Allowance was made for prior anti-PD-1, anti-PD-L1 or anti-CTLA-4 therapy, and approximately 41% had some. General study points: Normalized expansion of T-cell clones was also low for some nonresponders.

The table came from immunoSEQ multiplex PCR; TCRdb's copy has only in-frame clones and leaves some out. The table records about 74,000 clones, more than 65% of them present only once. CDR3 size: 15 residues. The junction had 4 bases not matched to a gene; V was cut back by 5 bases and J by 5 bases. CDR1 MNHEY and CDR2 SMNVEV come from the germline V gene (reference sequence). The chain recombines TRBV27 with TRBJ2-5; 14 positions match TRBD2. This TCR came from an adult with an advanced solid tumor such as melanoma, head and neck, liver or kidney cancer. This material consisted of CD4+ or CD8+ T cells sorted from blood, taken in a trial of the OX40 agonist ivuxolimab. CDR3 DNA: TGTGCCAGCAGTCGGACTAGCGGGAGGTGGGAGACCCAGTACTTC. Translation gives CASSRTSGRWETQYF.